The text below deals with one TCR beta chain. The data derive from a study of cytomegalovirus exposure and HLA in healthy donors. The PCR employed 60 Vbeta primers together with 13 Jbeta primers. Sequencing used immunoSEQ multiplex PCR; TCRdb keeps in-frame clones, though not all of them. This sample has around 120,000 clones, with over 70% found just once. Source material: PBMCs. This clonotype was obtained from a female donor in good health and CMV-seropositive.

This CDR3 is CASLDSSGNTIYF. The CDR3 DNA reads as TGTGCCAGCCTAGACTCATCTGGAAACACCATATATTTT. The chain uses TRBV6-5 and TRBJ1-3; D ambiguous. There are 13 residues in the CDR3. Trimming pared 8 bases from V and 1 base from J, leaving 9 bases between. Germline V gene sequence: CDR1 MNHEY, CDR2 SVGAGI.